The source of this TCR beta chain is a study of blood T cell repertoires in COVID-19. As for the study in general: Spain, Italy and the United States supplied samples that represented acute and convalescent COVID-19. T cells, B-cell-depleted T cells, or PBMCs provided the cDNA or gDNA that served as material.

In the source study's methods: Nucleated cell counts were estimated from reference gene primer amplification. The assay was immunoSEQ multiplex PCR, and TCRdb's table has in-frame clones only and misses some. V, J and clone size were drawn from that table, and D and trimming were deduced from the DNA. The sample lists fewer than 150,000 clones, roughly 79% occurring once. The sample taken for sequencing was peripheral blood. The receptor comes from a human donor in a cohort sampled during active COVID-19.

The CDR3 here is CASSLAVGGTLNTEAFF. The CDR3 nucleotides read TGTGCCAGCAGCTTAGCGGTGGGAGGGACTCTGAACACTGAAGCTTTCTTT. This sequence joins TRBV7-8 and TRBJ1-1, with a tentative D call TRBD1 (5 bases). The CDR3 consists of 17 residues. Germline CDR1 SGHVS, CDR2 FQNEAQ. Trimming left V 0 bases short and J 0 bases short, with 14 bases between.